Shown below are 27 T cell receptor beta chains from a single sample sequenced in a study of blood T cell repertoires in COVID-19. Using immunoSEQ multiplex PCR, the repertoire was profiled, and TCRdb retains in-frame clones only, with some absent. The table has 150,000 to 200,000 clones, approximately 79% seen once. The material sequenced was peripheral blood. The receptors originated from a woman aged 55-70 years with COVID-19, enrolled during active disease.

The V call is TRBV24-1, the J call TRBJ2-2, with D maybe TRBD2 (5 bases). V was cut by 1 base and J by 6 bases, with 14 bases left in between. Germline V gene data show CDR1 as KGHDR and CDR2 as SFDVKD. This CDR3 spans 16 amino acids. CDR3 sequence: CATSDLDYPSAGELFF. CDR3 coding DNA: TGTGCCACCAGTGATTTAGACTACCCGTCGGCCGGGGAGCTGTTTTTT.

The rearrangement joins TRBV19 to TRBJ1-5; D perhaps matches TRBD1 (5 bases). Trimming took 3 bases from V and 0 from J, leaving 15 bases between them. The CDR3 covers 17 residues. Per germline, CDR1 LNHDA and CDR2 SQIVND (reference sequence). CDR3 sequence reads: CASSIRQSHYSNQPQHF. DNA of the CDR3: TGTGCCAGTAGTATTCGACAGAGTCATTATAGCAATCAGCCCCAGCATTTT.

This chain links TRBV19 with TRBJ2-1, with 12 bases matching TRBD1. Germline assignment: CDR1 LNHDA and CDR2 SQIVND (reference sequence). Germline trimming cut 5 bases from V and 8 bases from J; bases unmatched to any gene: 10. The CDR3 consists of 16 residues. CDR3 in DNA: TGTGCCAGTAGTGTCATACCGGGACAGGGGGCATATGAGCAGTTCTTC. Encoded protein: CASSVIPGQGAYEQFF.

The genes are TRBV5-1 and TRBJ2-7; 8 positions agree with TRBD2. This CDR3 has 13 residues. CDR1 is SGHRS, CDR2 YFSETQ, per germline. With 2 bases clipped from V and 7 bases from J, the junction kept 5 bases outside the gene matches. The CDR3 coding sequence is TGCGCCAGCAGCTTCCGGGGGGGCCGAGAGCAGTACTTC. This translates into CASSFRGGREQYF.

This chain joins TRBV9 and TRBJ2-7; tentatively, D is TRBD2 (6 bases). Trimming pared 2 bases from V and 2 bases from J, leaving 14 bases between. Germline CDR1 reads SGDLS; CDR2 reads YYNGEE. The CDR3 runs 15 residues. CDR3 bases: TGTGCCAGCAGCGTTTCCGCCGGCGGGGCCTACGAGCAGTACTTC. Its protein is CASSVSAGGAYEQYF.

V is TRBV6-5 and J is TRBJ1-2; 7 bases line up with TRBD1. The germline gives CDR1 MNHEY, CDR2 SVGAGI. V trimming: 6 bases; J trimming: 6 bases; junction bases outside the gene matches: 4. There are 12 residues in the CDR3. The chain's CDR3 is CASRATGDGYTF. CDR3 nucleotide sequence: TGTGCCAGCAGGGCTACAGGGGATGGCTACACCTTC.

This clone was seen many times. J is TRBJ1-5 and V is TRBV6-5, with D unclear. Germline values: CDR1 MNHEY, CDR2 SVGAGI. The length of the CDR3 is 13 residues. V dropped 6 bases and J dropped 3 bases, with 9 bases sitting between them. The CDR3 here is CASRGSLNQPQHF. CDR3 DNA sequence: TGTGCCAGCAGGGGCAGTCTCAATCAGCCCCAGCATTTT.

The chain carries TRBV15 and TRBJ2-3, with 7 bases aligning to TRBD2. Germline CDR1 reads LNHNV; CDR2 reads YYDKDF (reference sequence). With 3 bases clipped from V and 5 bases from J, the junction kept 2 bases outside the gene matches. The CDR3 has 13 residues. The CDR3 sequence is CATSSGLEDTQYF. CDR3 bases: TGTGCCACCAGCAGTGGACTAGAAGATACGCAGTATTTT. Based on the CDR3 plus reference TRBV15 and TRBJ2-3, the full variable domain is DAMVIQNPRYQVTQFGKPVTLSCSQTLNHNVMYWYQQKSSQAPKLLFHYYDKDFNNEADTPDNFQSRRPNTSFCFLDIRSPGLGDTAMYLCATSSGLEDTQYFGPGTRLTVL.

The J gene is TRBJ2-3, the V gene TRBV9, with TRBD2 matching over 8 bases. V shed 4 bases and J 7 bases; nucleotides not matched to a gene: 11. CDR1 is SGDLS and CDR2 is YYNGEE in the germline V gene. The CDR3 is 15 residues long. The CDR3 DNA is TGTGCCAGCAGCCTAGGGGGACTAGGGGGGTATACGCAGTATTTT. This encodes CASSLGGLGGYTQYF.

The chain uses TRBV30 and TRBJ2-3; weak D call: TRBD1 (5 bases). This CDR3 region has 13 residues. With 4 bases removed from V and 6 bases from J, the gap between germline ends came to 14 bases. Germline CDR1 and CDR2: GTSNPN and SVGIG (reference sequence). The CDR3 region has the DNA TGTGCCTGGACTCAATCAGGGCGGGATACGCAGTATTTT. Protein sequence: CAWTQSGRDTQYF.

The chain couples TRBV7-3 to TRBJ2-1, with D possibly being TRBD2 (5 bases). The CDR3 contains 13 residues. Trimming stripped 2 bases from V and 9 bases from J, with 11 bases between. Per germline, CDR1 SGHTA and CDR2 FQGTGA. CDR3 coding DNA: TGTGCCAGCAGCTTACGATTTGCGGGTGAGCAGTTCTTC. It specifies CASSLRFAGEQFF.

This chain uses TRBV20-1 with TRBJ1-2; no reliable D call. The CDR3 covers 10 residues. Germline-derived CDR1 and CDR2 are DFQATT and SNEGSKA (reference sequence). Trimming cost V 6 bases and J 7 bases, with 9 bases left between them. The CDR3 reads CSARAGGYTF. In DNA form, the CDR3 reads TGCAGTGCCCGGGCGGGTGGCTACACCTTC.

V is TRBV19 and J is TRBJ2-1, with 7 bases that match TRBD2. The ends lost 3 bases at V and 4 bases at J; junction bases unmatched: 3. CDR1 LNHDA and CDR2 SQIVND come from the germline V gene (reference sequence). CDR3 length: 14 residues. The CDR3 spells CASSIAGAYNEQFF. For the CDR3, the DNA is TGTGCCAGTAGTATTGCGGGAGCTTACAATGAGCAGTTCTTC.

The CDR3: CSVDVARGNYGYTF. The CDR3 DNA follows: TGCAGCGTTGATGTGGCCAGGGGAAACTATGGCTACACCTTC. V is TRBV29-1 and J is TRBJ1-2, with D perhaps matching TRBD1 (6 bases). The CDR3 covers 14 residues. Trimming cost V 3 bases and J 2 bases, with 13 bases left between them. Looked up from germline, CDR1 is SQVTM and CDR2 is ANQGSEA.

This clone came up once. CDR3: CASSWTGLAGNTGELFF. The CDR3 DNA reads TGTGCCAGCAGCTGGACGGGACTAGCGGGGAACACCGGGGAGCTGTTTTTT. The chain uses TRBV5-4 and TRBJ2-2; TRBD2 matches at 12 bases. CDR1 is SGHNT, CDR2 YYREEE, per germline (reference sequence). The length of the CDR3 is 17 residues. The V gene end was trimmed by 3 bases and the J gene end by 1 base; junction bases not matched to a gene: 4.

The chain is built from TRBV28 and TRBJ1-1; a possible D gene is TRBD1 (5 bases). In germline, CDR1 is MDHEN, CDR2 SYDVKM. With 5 bases removed from V and 1 base from J, the gap between germline ends came to 14 bases. The CDR3 is 15 residues long. CDR3 DNA sequence: TGTGCCAGCAGTCTAATCATGGGGGGGAACACTGAAGCTTTCTTT. This encodes CASSLIMGGNTEAFF.

The genes are TRBV5-5 and TRBJ1-3; D gene uncertain. In germline, CDR1 is SGHKS, CDR2 YYEKEE (reference sequence). The CDR3 consists of 15 residues. The V gene lost 2 bases and the J gene lost 6 bases, with 15 bases spanning the gap. The CDR3 here is CASSFLKGVANTIYF. The CDR3, as DNA: TGTGCCAGCAGCTTTTTGAAGGGAGTCGCAAACACCATATATTTT. Filled out from reference TRBV5-5 and TRBJ1-3, the complete variable domain reads DAGVTQSPTHLIKTRGQQVTLRCSPISGHKSVSWYQQVLGQGPQFIFQYYEKEERGRGNFPDRFSARQFPNYSSELNVNALLLGDSALYLCASSFLKGVANTIYFGEGSWLTVV.

The chain links TRBV30 to TRBJ2-7; TRBD2 might be the D (6 bases). CDR1 is GTSNPN, CDR2 SVGIG, per germline (reference sequence). This CDR3 has 14 residues. Between the trimmed V and J ends, which lost 3 bases and 1 base, there was a span of 13 bases. CDR3: CAWSFSGPSYEQYF. CDR3 DNA sequence: TGTGCCTGGAGCTTCAGCGGGCCTTCCTACGAGCAGTACTTC.

This rearrangement joins TRBV7-3 to TRBJ2-5; TRBD2 is a possible D gene (5 bases). CDR1 SGHTA and CDR2 FQGTGA come from the germline V gene. The CDR3 spans 15 residues. V was cut by 5 bases and J by 5 bases, with 18 bases left in between. CDR3 in amino acids: CASSPYPGERETQYF. DNA for the CDR3: TGTGCCAGCAGCCCATACCCCGGGGAACGGGAGACCCAGTACTTC.

The chain couples TRBV24-1 to TRBJ2-2, with TRBD2 matching over 7 bases. Losses at the gene ends were 4 bases for V and 6 bases for J; bases not matched to a gene: 1. Germline assignment: CDR1 KGHDR and CDR2 SFDVKD. The CDR3 contains 13 residues. CDR3 bases: TGTGCCACCAGTGACGGACTAGCCGGGGAGCTGTTTTTT. Translated: CATSDGLAGELFF.

V usage is TRBV10-2 and J usage is TRBJ2-7; D gene ambiguous. The CDR3 covers 13 residues. Looked up from germline, CDR1 is WSHSY and CDR2 is SAAADI. Trimming left V 0 bases short and J 1 base short, with 4 bases between. The CDR3 sequence is CASSESPSYEQYV. The CDR3 nucleotides read TGCGCCAGCAGTGAGTCTCCTTCCTACGAGCAGTACGTC.

The J gene is TRBJ2-1, the V gene TRBV29-1, with TRBD2 matching over 10 bases. Unmatched junction bases numbered 13, after V lost 4 bases and J lost 7 bases. This CDR3 has 16 amino acids. The germline gives CDR1 SQVTM, CDR2 ANQGSEA. CDR3 in DNA: TGCAGCGTTGGGGGTGGCCTCCTAGCGGGAGCTAATGAGCAGTTCTTC. It is translated as CSVGGGLLAGANEQFF.

The chain uses TRBV7-3 and TRBJ2-7, with TRBD2 identical over 14 bases. This CDR3 is built from 15 residues. Germline assignment: CDR1 SGHTA and CDR2 FQGTGA. J gave up 5 bases and V 4 bases, and 4 bases lay outside the gene matches. The CDR3 spells CASSSQGLAGDEQYF. DNA of the CDR3: TGTGCCAGCAGCTCACAGGGACTAGCGGGAGACGAGCAGTACTTC.

The chain couples TRBV4-1 to TRBJ1-6, with D maybe TRBD1 (6 bases). Germline V lookup: CDR1 MGHRA, CDR2 YSYEKL. The germline V and J ends were trimmed by 1 base and 6 bases, with 7 bases remaining between them. The CDR3 consists of 14 residues. The CDR3 protein is CASSQGTVNSPLHF. DNA for the CDR3: TGCGCCAGCAGCCAAGGGACAGTTAATTCACCCCTCCACTTT.

With respect to this clone: Relative to the germline gene, one junction end is altered; a read error may explain this. The chain links TRBV29-1 to TRBJ1-2; D is undetermined. The CDR3 covers 12 residues. Germline CDR1 SQVTM, CDR2 ANQGSEA. Here the CDR3 reads CSVQEGSYGYTF. The CDR3 DNA follows: TGCAGCGTTCAAGAGGGCTCCTATGGCTACACCTTC.

The rearrangement uses TRBV7-3 and TRBJ2-1, with TRBD2 matching 9 bases. V lost 1 base to trimming and J lost 8 bases; unmatched junction nucleotides: 6. The CDR3 sequence is 15 residues long. Germline lookup yields CDR1 SGHTA and CDR2 FQGTGA. The CDR3 DNA is TGTGCCAGCAGCTTAAATAGCGGGAGAGGGGATGAGCAGTTCTTC. It yields the protein CASSLNSGRGDEQFF.

The rearrangement links TRBV7-9 to TRBJ2-5, with D tentatively TRBD2 (6 bases). The CDR3 runs 17 residues. V dropped 1 base and J dropped 5 bases, with 20 bases sitting between them. CDR1 is SEHNR, CDR2 FQNEAQ, per germline (reference sequence). In nucleotides, the CDR3 is TGTGCCAGCAGCTTAGGATCACTAGGAGGGAGCGGCGAGACCCAGTACTTC. Protein: CASSLGSLGGSGETQYF.